The text below deals with one T cell receptor beta chain. The sample is drawn from a study of CD8 T cells in Susac syndrome. Sequencing targeted TCR beta in blood CD8+ and CD4+ T cells. TEMRA cells were FACS-enriched, with CD8+ and CD4+ T cells isolated negatively. RNA, at about 0.45 to 1 ug, was reverse transcribed with random hexamers. It was immunoSEQ multiplex PCR that amplified TCR beta CDR3 across 54 Vbeta and 13 Jbeta. TCRdb ran MiXCR on the immunoSEQ multiplex PCR reads and lists one entry per CDR3 protein. The repertoire includes 160,000 or so distinct CDR3 sequences, approximately 94% of them detected once, and 0.075% to 0.095% sits in the top ten. The V end lost 7 bases, the J end lost 2 bases, and 8 bases lay between the germline ends. The V gene's germline CDR1 is SNHLY and CDR2 FYNNEI. The CDR3 is made up of 13 amino acids.

The receptor was derived from a human donor with multiple sclerosis. This sequence joins TRBV2 and TRBJ2-2; unclear D gene. Sequenced input: CD4+ T cells from PBMCs. The CDR3 DNA sequence: TGTGCCAGCACAGTGGATAACACCGGGGAGCTGTTTTTT. Protein: CASTVDNTGELFF.